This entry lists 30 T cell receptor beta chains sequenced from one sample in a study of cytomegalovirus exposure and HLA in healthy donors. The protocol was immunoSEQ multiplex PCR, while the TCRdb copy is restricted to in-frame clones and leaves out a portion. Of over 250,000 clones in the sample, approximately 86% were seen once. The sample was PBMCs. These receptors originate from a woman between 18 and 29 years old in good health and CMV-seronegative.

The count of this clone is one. The CDR3 sequence: CASSILAGGTDTQYF. CDR3 coding DNA: TGTGCCAGCAGCATACTAGCGGGAGGAACAGATACGCAGTATTTT. J is TRBJ2-3 and V is TRBV9, with 12 positions matching TRBD2. The CDR3 runs to 15 residues. After removal of 4 bases from V and 3 bases from J, the junction contained 3 bases not matched to a gene. Germline V gene data show CDR1 as SGDLS and CDR2 as YYNGEE.

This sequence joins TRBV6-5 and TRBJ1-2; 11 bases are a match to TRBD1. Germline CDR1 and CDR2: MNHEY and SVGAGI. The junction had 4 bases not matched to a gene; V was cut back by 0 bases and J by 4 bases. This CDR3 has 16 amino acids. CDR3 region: CASSYSQDRGPYGYTF. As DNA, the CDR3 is TGTGCCAGCAGTTACTCGCAGGACAGGGGGCCCTATGGCTACACCTTC.

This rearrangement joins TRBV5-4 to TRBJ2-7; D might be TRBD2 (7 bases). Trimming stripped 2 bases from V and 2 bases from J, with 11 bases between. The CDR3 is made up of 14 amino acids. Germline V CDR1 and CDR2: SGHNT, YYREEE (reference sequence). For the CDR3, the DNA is TGTGCCAGCAGCTTAGGGGGGGGAACCTACGAGCAGTACTTC. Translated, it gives CASSLGGGTYEQYF. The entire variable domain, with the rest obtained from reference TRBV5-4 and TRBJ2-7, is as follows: ETGVTQSPTHLIKTRGQQVTLRCSSQSGHNTVSWYQQALGQGPQFIFQYYREEENGRGNFPPRFSGLQFPNYSSELNVNALELDDSALYLCASSLGGGTYEQYFGPGTRLTVT.

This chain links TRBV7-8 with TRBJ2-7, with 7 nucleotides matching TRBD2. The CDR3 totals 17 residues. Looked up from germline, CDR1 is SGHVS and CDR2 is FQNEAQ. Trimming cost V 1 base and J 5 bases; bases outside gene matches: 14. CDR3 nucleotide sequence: TGTGCCAGCAGCTTAGGGGGTGGGAGGGGCACTATGCACGAGCAGTACTTC. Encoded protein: CASSLGGGRGTMHEQYF.

This chain's CDR3 is CASSSGQGGSGANVLTF. In DNA, the CDR3 is TGTGCCAGCAGCTCAGGTCAGGGAGGCTCTGGGGCCAACGTCCTGACTTTC. V gene TRBV7-8 combines with J gene TRBJ2-6; perhaps TRBD2 as D (6 bases). CDR1 SGHVS and CDR2 FQNEAQ come from the germline V gene. Trimming removed 4 bases from V and 0 bases from J, with 13 bases in between. This CDR3 has 17 residues. The full variable domain, its missing parts supplied by reference TRBV7-8 and TRBJ2-6, is GAGVSQSPRYKVAKRGQDVALRCDPISGHVSLFWYQQALGQGPEFLTYFQNEAQLDKSGLPSDRFFAERPEGSVSTLKIQRTQQEDSAVYLCASSSGQGGSGANVLTFGAGSRLTVL.

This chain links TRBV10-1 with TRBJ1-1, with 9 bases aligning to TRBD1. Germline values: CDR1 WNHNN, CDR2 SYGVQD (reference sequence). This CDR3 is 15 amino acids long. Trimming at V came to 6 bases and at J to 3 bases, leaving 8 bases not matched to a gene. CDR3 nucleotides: TGCGCCAGCAGCCCCGGGACAGGGTGGGACACTGAAGCTTTCTTT. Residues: CASSPGTGWDTEAFF.

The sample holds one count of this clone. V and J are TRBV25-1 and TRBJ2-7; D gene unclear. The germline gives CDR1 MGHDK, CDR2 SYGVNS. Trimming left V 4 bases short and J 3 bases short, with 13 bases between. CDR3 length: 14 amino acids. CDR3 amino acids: CASSAARLNYEQYF. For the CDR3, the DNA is TGTGCCAGCAGTGCCGCTCGCCTAAACTACGAGCAGTACTTC.

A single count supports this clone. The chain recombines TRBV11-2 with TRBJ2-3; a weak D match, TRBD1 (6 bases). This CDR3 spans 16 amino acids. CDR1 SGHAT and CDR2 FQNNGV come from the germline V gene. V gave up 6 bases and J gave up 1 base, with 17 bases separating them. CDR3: CASSRPDRPRTDTQYF. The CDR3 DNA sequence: TGTGCCAGCAGTCGACCCGACAGGCCACGCACAGATACGCAGTATTTT.

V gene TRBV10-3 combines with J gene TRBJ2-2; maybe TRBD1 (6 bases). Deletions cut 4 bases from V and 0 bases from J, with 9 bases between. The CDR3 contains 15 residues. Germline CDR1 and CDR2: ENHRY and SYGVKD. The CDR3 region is CAISVGGSNTGELFF. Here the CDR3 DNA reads TGTGCCATCAGTGTAGGGGGTTCGAACACCGGGGAGCTGTTTTTT.

CDR3 residues: CASFNRGLDQPQHF. The CDR3 nucleotides read TGTGCCAGCTTCAACAGGGGGTTGGATCAGCCCCAGCATTTT. The chain couples TRBV6-1 to TRBJ1-5; 8 bases fit TRBD1. CDR3 length: 14 residues. The V segment lost 8 bases and the J segment 5 bases; nucleotides outside the gene matches: 8. The V gene's germline CDR1 is MNHNS and CDR2 SASEGT.

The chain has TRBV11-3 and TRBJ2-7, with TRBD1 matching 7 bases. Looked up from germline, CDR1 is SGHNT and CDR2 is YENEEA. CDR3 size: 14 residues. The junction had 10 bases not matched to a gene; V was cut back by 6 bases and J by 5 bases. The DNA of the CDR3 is TGTGCCAGCAGTTTTACAGGGGTGACACACGAGCAGTACTTC. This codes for CASSFTGVTHEQYF.

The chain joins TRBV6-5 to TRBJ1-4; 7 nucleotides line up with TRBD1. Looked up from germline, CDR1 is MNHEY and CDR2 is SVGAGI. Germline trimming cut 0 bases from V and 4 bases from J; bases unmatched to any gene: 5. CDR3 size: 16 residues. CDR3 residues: CASSYSHRGFNEKLFF. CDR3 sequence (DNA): TGTGCCAGCAGTTACTCGCACAGGGGTTTTAATGAAAAACTGTTTTTT.

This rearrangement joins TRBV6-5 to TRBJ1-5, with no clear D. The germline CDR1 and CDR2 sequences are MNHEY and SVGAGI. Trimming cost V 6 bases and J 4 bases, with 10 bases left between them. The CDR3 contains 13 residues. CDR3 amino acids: CASSSAENQPQHF. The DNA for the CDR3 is TGTGCCAGCAGCTCTGCCGAGAATCAGCCCCAGCATTTT.

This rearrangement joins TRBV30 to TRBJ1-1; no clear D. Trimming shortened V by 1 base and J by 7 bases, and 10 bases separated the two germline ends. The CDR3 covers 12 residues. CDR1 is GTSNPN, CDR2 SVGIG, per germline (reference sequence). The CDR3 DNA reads TGTGCCTGGAGTGGTCAGGTCATTGAAGCTTTCTTT. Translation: CAWSGQVIEAFF.

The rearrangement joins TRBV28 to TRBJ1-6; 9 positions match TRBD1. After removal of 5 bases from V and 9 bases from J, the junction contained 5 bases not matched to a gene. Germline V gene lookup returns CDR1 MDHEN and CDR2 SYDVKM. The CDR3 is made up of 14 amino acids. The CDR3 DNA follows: TGTGCCAGCAGTGCCGGGACAGGGAGTTCACCCCTCCACTTT. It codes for CASSAGTGSSPLHF. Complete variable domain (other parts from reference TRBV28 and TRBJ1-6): DVKVTQSSRYLVKRTGEKVFLECVQDMDHENMFWYRQDPGLGLRLIYFSYDVKMKEKGDIPEGYSVSREKKERFSLILESASTNQTSMYLCASSAGTGSSPLHFGNGTRLTVT.

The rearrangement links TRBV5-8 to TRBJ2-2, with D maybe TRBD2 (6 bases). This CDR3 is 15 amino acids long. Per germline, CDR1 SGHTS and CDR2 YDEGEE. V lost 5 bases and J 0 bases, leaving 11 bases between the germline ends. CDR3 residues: CASRIGGPNTGELFF. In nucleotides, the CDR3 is TGTGCCAGCAGGATAGGAGGGCCGAACACCGGGGAGCTGTTTTTT.

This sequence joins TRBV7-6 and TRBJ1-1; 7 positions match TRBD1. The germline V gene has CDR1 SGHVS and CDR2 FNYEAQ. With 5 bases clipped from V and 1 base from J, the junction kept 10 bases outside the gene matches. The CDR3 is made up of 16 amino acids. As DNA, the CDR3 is TGTGCCAGCAGCGAAAGCCGGGCAGGGGGGAACACTGAAGCTTTCTTT. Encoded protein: CASSESRAGGNTEAFF. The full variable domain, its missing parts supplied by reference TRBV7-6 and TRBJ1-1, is GAGVSQSPRYKVTKRGQDVALRCDPISGHVSLYWYRQALGQGPEFLTYFNYEAQQDKSGLPNDRFSAERPEGSISTLTIQRTEQRDSAMYRCASSESRAGGNTEAFFGQGTRLTVV.

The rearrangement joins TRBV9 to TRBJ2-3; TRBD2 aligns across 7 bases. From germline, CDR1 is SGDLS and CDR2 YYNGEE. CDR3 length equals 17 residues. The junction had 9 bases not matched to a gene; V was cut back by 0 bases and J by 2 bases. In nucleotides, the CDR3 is TGTGCCAGCAGCGTAGTTTTAGGTGCGGGGGACACAGATACGCAGTATTTT. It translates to CASSVVLGAGDTDTQYF. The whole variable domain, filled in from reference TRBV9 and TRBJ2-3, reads DSGVTQTPKHLITATGQRVTLRCSPRSGDLSVYWYQQSLDQGLQFLIQYYNGEERAKGNILERFSAQQFPDLHSELNLSSLELGDSALYFCASSVVLGAGDTDTQYFGPGTRLTVL.

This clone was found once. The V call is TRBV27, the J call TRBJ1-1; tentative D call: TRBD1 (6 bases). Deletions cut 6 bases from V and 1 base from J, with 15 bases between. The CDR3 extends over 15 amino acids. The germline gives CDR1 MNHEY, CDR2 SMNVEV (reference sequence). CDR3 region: CASRKLGQKNTEAFF. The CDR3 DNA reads TGTGCCAGCAGAAAACTAGGACAGAAGAACACTGAAGCTTTCTTT.

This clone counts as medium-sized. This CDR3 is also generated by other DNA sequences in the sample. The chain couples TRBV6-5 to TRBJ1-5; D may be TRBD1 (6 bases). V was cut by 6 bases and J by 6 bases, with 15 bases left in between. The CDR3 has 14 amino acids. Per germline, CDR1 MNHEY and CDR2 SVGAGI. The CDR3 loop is CASRPLQGTQPQHF. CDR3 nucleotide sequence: TGTGCCAGCAGACCCCTTCAGGGGACTCAGCCCCAGCATTTT.

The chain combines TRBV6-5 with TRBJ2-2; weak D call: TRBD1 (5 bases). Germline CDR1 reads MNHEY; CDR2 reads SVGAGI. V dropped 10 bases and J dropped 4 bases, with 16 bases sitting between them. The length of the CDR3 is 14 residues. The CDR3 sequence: CATLHDRRTGELFF. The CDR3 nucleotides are TGTGCCACCCTACATGACAGACGCACCGGGGAGCTGTTTTTT.

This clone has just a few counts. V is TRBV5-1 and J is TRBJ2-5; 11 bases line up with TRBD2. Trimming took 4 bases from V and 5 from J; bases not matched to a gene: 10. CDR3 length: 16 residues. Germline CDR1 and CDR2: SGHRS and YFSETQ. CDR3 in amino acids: CASSPGGASGRETQYF. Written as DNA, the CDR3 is TGCGCCAGCAGCCCAGGAGGGGCTAGCGGGAGGGAGACCCAGTACTTC. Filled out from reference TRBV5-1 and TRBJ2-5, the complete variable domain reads KAGVTQTPRYLIKTRGQQVTLSCSPISGHRSVSWYQQTPGQGLQFLFEYFSETQRNKGNFPGRFSGRQFSNSRSEMNVSTLELGDSALYLCASSPGGASGRETQYFGPGTRLLVL.

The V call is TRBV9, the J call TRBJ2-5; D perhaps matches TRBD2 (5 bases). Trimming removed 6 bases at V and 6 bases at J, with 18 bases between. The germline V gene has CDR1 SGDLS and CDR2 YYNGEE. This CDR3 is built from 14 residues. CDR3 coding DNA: TGTGCCAGCACCAAGACTCCGAACGGGAAGACCCAGTACTTC. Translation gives CASTKTPNGKTQYF.

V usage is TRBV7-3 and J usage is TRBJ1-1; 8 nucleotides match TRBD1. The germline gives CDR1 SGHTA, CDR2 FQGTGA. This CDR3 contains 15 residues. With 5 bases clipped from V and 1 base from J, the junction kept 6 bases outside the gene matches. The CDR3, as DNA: TGTGCCAGCAGCGCAGGGGGCTGGGGGAACACTGAAGCTTTCTTT. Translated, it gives CASSAGGWGNTEAFF.

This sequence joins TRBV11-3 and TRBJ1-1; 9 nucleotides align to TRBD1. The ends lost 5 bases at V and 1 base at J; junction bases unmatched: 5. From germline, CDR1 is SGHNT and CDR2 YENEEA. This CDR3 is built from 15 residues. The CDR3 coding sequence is TGTGCCAGCAGCCTGTTGACAGGGGGGAACACTGAAGCTTTCTTT. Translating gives CASSLLTGGNTEAFF.

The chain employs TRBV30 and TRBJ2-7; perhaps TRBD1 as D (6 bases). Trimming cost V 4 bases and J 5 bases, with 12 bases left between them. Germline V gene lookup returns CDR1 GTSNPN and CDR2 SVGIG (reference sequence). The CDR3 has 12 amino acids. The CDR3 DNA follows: TGTGCCTGGAACGGTGAGGGGGACGAGCAGTACTTC. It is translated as CAWNGEGDEQYF.

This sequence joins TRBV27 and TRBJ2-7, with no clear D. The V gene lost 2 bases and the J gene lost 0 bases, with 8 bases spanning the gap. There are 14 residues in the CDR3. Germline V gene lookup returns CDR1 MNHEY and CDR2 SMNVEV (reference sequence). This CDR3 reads CASSLSPSSYEQYF. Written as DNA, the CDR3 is TGTGCCAGCAGTTTAAGCCCAAGCTCCTACGAGCAGTACTTC.

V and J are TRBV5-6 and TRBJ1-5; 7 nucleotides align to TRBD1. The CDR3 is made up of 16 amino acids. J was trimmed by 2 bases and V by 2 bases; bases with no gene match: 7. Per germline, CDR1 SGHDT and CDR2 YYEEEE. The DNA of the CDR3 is TGTGCCAGCAGCTTAGCCGGGACAGAAGGCAATCAGCCCCAGCATTTT. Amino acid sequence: CASSLAGTEGNQPQHF.

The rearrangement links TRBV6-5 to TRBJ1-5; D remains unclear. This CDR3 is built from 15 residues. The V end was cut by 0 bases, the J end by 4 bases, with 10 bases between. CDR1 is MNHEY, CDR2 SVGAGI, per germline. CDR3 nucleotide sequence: TGTGCCAGCAGTTACTCGAGGCCGGCTAATCAGCCCCAGCATTTT. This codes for CASSYSRPANQPQHF.

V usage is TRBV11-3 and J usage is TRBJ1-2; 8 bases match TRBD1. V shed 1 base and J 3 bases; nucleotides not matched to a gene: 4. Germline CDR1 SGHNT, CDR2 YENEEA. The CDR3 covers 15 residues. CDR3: CASSLAAGGDYGYTF. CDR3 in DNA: TGTGCCAGCAGCTTAGCGGCAGGGGGCGACTATGGCTACACCTTC.